Detailed here is one T cell receptor beta chain. Its antigen is not identified. These data originate in a study of Ad26.COV2.S vaccination and SARS-CoV-2 variants. Study-level points and caveats: It was vaccine recipients, not placebo recipients, who had the higher spike-specific TCR breadth.

Profiling relied on immunoSEQ multiplex PCR, and the TCRdb table lists in-frame clones only, not all of them. The table lists about 350,000 clones, 92% of them singletons, with under 4% in the top ten. The V and J ends lost 2 bases and 4 bases, in that order; junction bases with no gene match: 3. There are 14 residues in the CDR3. CDR1 and CDR2 from the germline V gene are MRHNA and SNTAGT. This clonotype originated in a human donor who had recovered from COVID-19. The chain links TRBV6-4 to TRBJ2-3, with 7 bases identical to TRBD2. The sequenced sample was peripheral blood, obtained after recovery from COVID-19. Written as DNA, the CDR3 is TGTGCCAGCAGTGACAGGACTAGGGCAGATACGCAGTATTTT. Protein product: CASSDRTRADTQYF.